Below are 24 T cell receptor beta chains sequenced from a single sample in a study of neurological immune-mediated disorders (dated by TCRdb to the late 2010s). The library relied on 5' RACE. The sequencing machine was an Illumina HiSeq 2500. Through fastp at Q25 and MiXCR, TCRdb rebuilt clones from the public reads, retaining in-frame beta chains. CDR3 protein sequences are deduplicated, and each keeps its most common genes and DNA. Across this sample there are under 70,000 distinct CDR3 sequences, with 3% to 4% seen only once. Jointly, the top ten make up roughly 7% of the sample. Sequencing input: PBMCs. All receptors derive from a woman aged 60-75 years with multiple sclerosis.

This clonotype was observed many times. This sequence joins TRBV4-2 and TRBJ2-1; D gene uncertain. Looked up from germline, CDR1 is LGHNA and CDR2 is YNFKEQ. The V end lost 0 bases, the J end lost 14 bases, and 23 bases lay between the germline ends. The CDR3 is 16 amino acids. This CDR3 is CASSQDLFRVYTSEFF. DNA for the CDR3: TGTGCCAGCAGCCAAGATCTCTTTAGGGTTTACACTTCGGAGTTCTTC.

The table lists this clonotype with many counts. This chain connects TRBV20-1 to TRBJ2-1, with 9 nucleotides matching TRBD1. The CDR3 contains 15 residues. V was clipped by 0 bases and J by 4 bases; unmatched bases: 4. In germline, CDR1 is DFQATT, CDR2 SNEGSKA (reference sequence). The DNA of the CDR3 is TGCAGTGCTAGAGAAGACAGGGGGGGTTACAATGAGCAGTTCTTC. It is translated as CSAREDRGGYNEQFF.

This clonotype was seen ten or more times. V is TRBV11-2 and J is TRBJ2-3; tentative D call: TRBD2 (6 bases). This CDR3 contains 14 residues. V lost 6 bases and J 0 bases, leaving 10 bases between the germline ends. Germline V gene lookup returns CDR1 SGHAT and CDR2 FQNNGV. For the CDR3, the DNA is TGTGCCAGCAGACGGGACTTAAGCACAGATACGCAGTATTTT. It yields the protein CASRRDLSTDTQYF.

The chain joins TRBV18 to TRBJ1-2; TRBD1 is a possible D gene (5 bases). Germline V lookup: CDR1 KGHSH, CDR2 LQKENI. This CDR3 has 18 residues. V lost 2 bases, J lost 0 bases, and 19 bases lay in between. This CDR3 is CASSPSHTGTPANYGYTF. Here the CDR3 DNA reads TGTGCCAGCTCACCATCTCATACGGGGACTCCAGCTAACTATGGCTACACCTTC.

A note on this clonotype: This may arise from a read error, as a much more abundant clone is one base away. The chain is built from TRBV11-3 and TRBJ2-5; D uncertain. CDR1 is SGHNT and CDR2 is YENEEA in the germline V gene. CDR3 length: 13 residues. The CDR3 DNA reads TGTGCCAGCAGCTTAGCTGACCAAGAGAACCAGTACTTC. Protein product: CASSLADQENQYF.

This clonotype was found a few times. The CDR3 region is CASSVSTGQIYGYTF. As DNA, the CDR3 is TGTGCCAGCAGCGTGTCGACCGGACAGATATATGGCTACACCTTC. The V call is TRBV5-8, the J call TRBJ1-2; a possible D gene is TRBD1 (6 bases). Germline V gene sequence: CDR1 SGHTS, CDR2 YDEGEE. V lost 4 bases and J 5 bases, leaving 18 bases between the germline ends. The CDR3 extends over 15 amino acids.

This clonotype was seen repeatedly, ten times or more. The gene calls are TRBV4-3 and TRBJ2-2; possible D gene TRBD1, 6 bases. Germline-derived CDR1 and CDR2 are LGHNA and YSLEER. CDR3 size: 17 residues. V was clipped by 3 bases and J by 3 bases, with 17 bases between them. CDR3 sequence: CASSQDRQQYHTGELFF. The CDR3, as DNA: TGCGCCAGCAGCCAGGACAGACAGCAATACCACACCGGGGAGCTGTTTTTT.

This clonotype was found many times. The chain carries TRBV5-1 and TRBJ2-5; D gene ambiguous. Germline V gives CDR1 SGHRS, CDR2 YFSETQ. The CDR3 consists of 15 residues. Trimming stripped 0 bases from V and 1 base from J, with 10 bases between. CDR3 residues: CASSLDPGSQETQYF. The CDR3 coding sequence is TGCGCCAGCAGCTTGGACCCGGGCTCCCAAGAGACCCAGTACTTC.

This clonotype occurred many times. This chain joins TRBV24-1 and TRBJ1-5, with no clear D. V was cut by 5 bases and J by 2 bases, with 9 bases left in between. This CDR3 region has 14 residues. Germline V gene sequence: CDR1 KGHDR, CDR2 SFDVKD. CDR3 loop: CATSGRGGNQPQHF. Written as DNA, the CDR3 is TGTGCCACCAGTGGACGGGGTGGCAATCAGCCCCAGCATTTT.

This clonotype was detected many times. The rearrangement joins TRBV20-1 to TRBJ1-5; D is unclear. V was pared by 0 bases and J by 0 bases, with 3 bases between. The length of the CDR3 is 13 residues. Looked up from germline, CDR1 is DFQATT and CDR2 is SNEGSKA (reference sequence). CDR3 loop: CSARDDSNQPQHF. The CDR3 region has the DNA TGCAGTGCTAGAGACGATAGCAATCAGCCCCAGCATTTT.

In its sample, this clonotype was seen many times. The gene calls are TRBV15 and TRBJ2-7; TRBD1 might be the D (5 bases). V lost 5 bases and J 1 base, leaving 18 bases between the germline ends. The germline V gene has CDR1 LNHNV and CDR2 YYDKDF (reference sequence). The CDR3 is 16 amino acids. Here the CDR3 DNA reads TGTGCCACCAGCGGTACGACAGCGCTCCGGTCCTACGAGCAGTACTTC. Translated, it gives CATSGTTALRSYEQYF.

There are many counts of this clonotype. The chain uses TRBV28 and TRBJ2-1; tentative D call: TRBD1 (6 bases). This CDR3 spans 15 amino acids. V lost 3 bases and J 6 bases, leaving 15 bases between the germline ends. Germline V gene data show CDR1 as MDHEN and CDR2 as SYDVKM. The CDR3 sequence is CASSFYRELPNEQFF. The CDR3 DNA reads as TGTGCCAGCAGTTTTTACAGGGAACTTCCCAATGAGCAGTTCTTC. The variable domain in full, with the rest retrieved from reference TRBV28 and TRBJ2-1, is DVKVTQSSRYLVKRTGEKVFLECVQDMDHENMFWYRQDPGLGLRLIYFSYDVKMKEKGDIPEGYSVSREKKERFSLILESASTNQTSMYLCASSFYRELPNEQFFGPGTRLTVL.

This clonotype was observed many times. V and J are TRBV15 and TRBJ2-2; D ambiguous. The germline V and J ends were trimmed by 0 bases and 4 bases, with 9 bases remaining between them. The CDR3 is made up of 15 amino acids. CDR1 is LNHNV, CDR2 YYDKDF, per germline (reference sequence). CDR3 nucleotide sequence: TGTGCCACCAGCAGAGATGCTCGATTCACCGGGGAGCTGTTTTTT. Translating it yields CATSRDARFTGELFF.

Comments on this clonotype: This may stem from a read error, because a much larger clone lies one nucleotide away. The conserved closing phenylalanine or tryptophan is absent in this CDR3, likely reflecting a read error. The rearrangement links TRBV29-1 to TRBJ1-2; no reliable D call. The V end lost 2 bases, the J end lost 4 bases, and 14 bases lay between the germline ends. The CDR3 is 14 amino acids. The germline gives CDR1 SQVTM, CDR2 ANQGSEA. The CDR3 DNA is TGCAGCGTTGAAAACGATCTCACCCCCTATGGCTACACCATC. Protein sequence: CSVENDLTPYGYTI.

This clonotype was observed many times. The chain recombines TRBV5-1 with TRBJ2-3, with TRBD2 as a possible D gene (5 bases). CDR3 length: 14 amino acids. Germline V lookup: CDR1 SGHRS, CDR2 YFSETQ. The germline V and J ends were trimmed by 0 bases and 7 bases, with 12 bases remaining between them. The DNA of the CDR3 is TGCGCCAGCAGCTTGGGCGGGTACACGAATACGCAGTATTTT. Translated: CASSLGGYTNTQYF.

This clonotype was recorded many times. This chain joins TRBV20-1 and TRBJ2-3; D call uncertain. The germline V gene has CDR1 DFQATT and CDR2 SNEGSKA (reference sequence). Trimming shortened V by 3 bases and J by 4 bases, and 17 bases separated the two germline ends. CDR3 size: 15 residues. The CDR3 protein is CSASPPKPSADTQYF. CDR3 coding DNA: TGCAGTGCTAGCCCACCAAAACCCTCCGCAGATACGCAGTATTTT.

In this sample, this clonotype turned up many times. V usage is TRBV7-2 and J usage is TRBJ2-2; the match to TRBD2 covers 9 bases. CDR1 SGHTA and CDR2 FQGNSA come from the germline V gene. V was clipped by 6 bases and J by 2 bases; unmatched bases: 10. This CDR3 is 17 amino acids long. In DNA form, the CDR3 reads TGTGCCAGCAGGAGGTGGCGGGAGGGTAGAAACACCGGGGAGCTGTTTTTT. It translates to CASRRWREGRNTGELFF.

Many counts were recorded for this clonotype. The J gene is TRBJ2-1, the V gene TRBV5-6; D gene unclear. Germline CDR1 and CDR2: SGHDT and YYEEEE. Trimming shortened V by 1 base and J by 6 bases, and 5 bases separated the two germline ends. The CDR3 totals 12 residues. The CDR3 region has the DNA TGTGCCAGCAGCTTGCCCCTCAATGAGCAGTTCTTC. Amino acid sequence: CASSLPLNEQFF.

At least ten counts were recorded for this clonotype. This chain connects TRBV4-3 to TRBJ1-2; D gene ambiguous. This CDR3 spans 13 amino acids. CDR1 and CDR2 (germline): LGHNA, YSLEER. V shed 2 bases and J shed 6 bases, with 10 bases lying between them. In DNA, the CDR3 is TGCGCCAGCAGCCAAAGCCCCGTTGATGGCTACACCTTC. It translates to CASSQSPVDGYTF.

In this sample, this clonotype turned up many times. The chain carries TRBV29-1 and TRBJ2-3; 12 bases line up with TRBD2. The CDR3 extends over 13 amino acids. CDR1 and CDR2 from the germline V gene are SQVTM and ANQGSEA. V shed 7 bases, J shed 3 bases, and the junction held 2 bases outside the gene matches. CDR3 DNA: TGCAGCGCTAGCGGGGGGGCGACAGATACGCAGTATTTT. Amino acids: CSASGGATDTQYF.

This clonotype appeared many times. The chain combines TRBV29-1 with TRBJ2-3; 10 bases map to TRBD2. This CDR3 contains 12 residues. The germline V gene has CDR1 SQVTM and CDR2 ANQGSEA. V trimming: 8 bases; J trimming: 8 bases; junction bases outside the gene matches: 7. The chain's CDR3 is CSTGTSVGTQYF. The CDR3 DNA sequence: TGCAGCACCGGGACTAGCGTCGGTACGCAGTATTTT.

This clonotype was seen many times. The chain is built from TRBV10-3 and TRBJ2-3; no definite D call. Per germline, CDR1 ENHRY and CDR2 SYGVKD. V was trimmed by 0 bases and J by 3 bases, leaving 4 bases between them. The CDR3 extends over 13 amino acids. CDR3 sequence (DNA): TGTGCCATCAGTGAGTCTGGTACAGATACGCAGTATTTT. Its protein product is CAISESGTDTQYF.

This clonotype was found many times. The J gene is TRBJ2-5, the V gene TRBV7-9, with D perhaps matching TRBD2 (6 bases). The V end lost 5 bases, the J end lost 2 bases, and 15 bases lay between the germline ends. Germline V gene lookup returns CDR1 SEHNR and CDR2 FQNEAQ (reference sequence). The CDR3 covers 15 residues. This chain's CDR3 is CASSTLGTLQETQYF. The DNA for the CDR3 is TGTGCCAGCAGCACCCTAGGGACTCTGCAAGAGACCCAGTACTTC. Based on the CDR3 plus reference TRBV7-9 and TRBJ2-5, the full variable domain is DTGVSQNPRHKITKRGQNVTFRCDPISEHNRLYWYRQTLGQGPEFLTYFQNEAQLEKSRLLSDRFSAERPKGSFSTLEIQRTEQGDSAMYLCASSTLGTLQETQYFGPGTRLLVL.

In its sample, this clonotype was seen many times. This chain links TRBV5-1 with TRBJ2-2; 12 bases are a match to TRBD2. J gave up 0 bases and V 4 bases, and 7 bases lay outside the gene matches. This CDR3 spans 18 amino acids. Looked up from germline, CDR1 is SGHRS and CDR2 is YFSETQ. CDR3 in DNA: TGCGCCAGCAGCCAGGGACTAGCGGGCGCAGCGAACACCGGGGAGCTGTTTTTT. Its protein is CASSQGLAGAANTGELFF.